This entry lists 8 T cell receptor beta chains sequenced from one sample in a study of T cell responses to AZD1222 COVID-19 vaccine. Using immunoSEQ multiplex PCR, the repertoire was profiled, and TCRdb retains in-frame clones only, with some absent. The table records around 100,000 clones, approximately 83% of them present only once. The sequences come from peripheral blood, collected on day 0 of AZD1222 vaccination. These receptors all come from an adult in good health.

This clone was seen only a few times. The V call is TRBV4-3, the J call TRBJ2-3, with a tentative D call TRBD2 (6 bases). The CDR3 sequence is 19 residues long. The ends were cut back, 1 base at V and 5 bases at J, with 25 bases in the middle. Germline CDR1 reads LGHNA; CDR2 reads YSLEER. CDR3: CASSQGIPRGLGGGDTQYF. The DNA for the CDR3 is TGCGCCAGCAGCCAAGGAATTCCTCGAGGGCTCGGGGGAGGAGATACGCAGTATTTT.

DNA of the CDR3: TGTGCCAGCAGCTTGGTAACTAGCGGAACTAGCACAGATACGCAGTATTTT. It is translated as CASSLVTSGTSTDTQYF. The V gene is TRBV5-6, the J gene TRBJ2-3; 8 bases fit TRBD2. There are 17 residues in the CDR3. V was pared by 0 bases and J by 0 bases, with 6 bases of the junction left unmatched. Germline V gene lookup returns CDR1 SGHDT and CDR2 YYEEEE.

The chain joins TRBV10-3 to TRBJ2-2; possible D gene TRBD1, 6 bases. CDR1 ENHRY and CDR2 SYGVKD come from the germline V gene. The CDR3 runs to 14 residues. The ends were cut back, 6 bases at V and 2 bases at J, with 10 bases in the middle. The CDR3: CAISRDTNTGELFF. In nucleotides, the CDR3 is TGTGCCATCAGCCGGGACACAAACACCGGGGAGCTGTTTTTT.

V gene TRBV28 combines with J gene TRBJ1-4; perhaps TRBD1 as D (6 bases). The CDR3 extends over 14 amino acids. Germline assignment: CDR1 MDHEN and CDR2 SYDVKM. With 2 bases removed from V and 7 bases from J, the gap between germline ends came to 11 bases. The CDR3 spells CASSLGGAGEKLFF. CDR3 nucleotide sequence: TGTGCCAGCAGTTTAGGGGGGGCCGGTGAAAAACTGTTTTTT.

Only a few counts were recorded for this clone. The CDR3 DNA follows: TGTGCCAGCTCATCTTCGACACGCCGAGAGACCCAGTACTTC. It translates to CASSSSTRRETQYF. V gene TRBV18 combines with J gene TRBJ2-5, with unresolved D. The V and J ends lost 5 bases and 4 bases respectively, with 14 bases between them. CDR3 length: 14 residues. CDR1 and CDR2 (germline): KGHSH, LQKENI.

This sequence joins TRBV19 and TRBJ1-3; D gene unclear. Germline V lookup: CDR1 LNHDA, CDR2 SQIVND (reference sequence). V was trimmed by 5 bases and J by 0 bases, leaving 8 bases between them. This CDR3 region has 14 residues. CDR3 DNA: TGTGCCAGTAGTGAACAGAACTCTGGAAACACCATATATTTT. Protein sequence: CASSEQNSGNTIYF.

The CDR3 DNA reads TGCGCCAGCAGCCGAGGCAGGGTCCTCTACGAGCAGTACTTC. Protein: CASSRGRVLYEQYF. V is TRBV4-1 and J is TRBJ2-7, with a possible D match to TRBD1 (5 bases). The V end was cut by 4 bases, the J end by 3 bases, with 13 bases between. Germline assignment: CDR1 MGHRA and CDR2 YSYEKL. This CDR3 is 14 amino acids long.

Concerning this clone: Compared with germline, one end of the junction differs, possibly owing to a read error. The same CDR3 also results from other DNA sequences found in this sample. This chain joins TRBV6-5 and TRBJ1-2, with TRBD1 matching over 10 bases. CDR1 is MNHEY and CDR2 is SVGAGI in the germline V gene. This CDR3 has 16 amino acids. CDR3 DNA sequence: TGTGCCAGCAGTTACTCGAGGACAGGGGGGGGCTATGGTTACACCTTC. It yields the protein CASSYSRTGGGYGYTF.